Each of the 17 T cell receptor beta chains below was sequenced from the same sample in a study of control samples from healthy donors and cancer patients. Sequencing was performed with immunoSEQ multiplex PCR; in TCRdb, only in-frame clones are kept and a portion is missing. The listing contains about 200,000 clones. Sequenced material: blood. All receptors derive from a woman in her twenties or thirties in good health.

The chain employs TRBV6-2 or TRBV6-3 and TRBJ1-2; D may be TRBD1 (5 bases). The CDR3 has 14 amino acids. Germline loops: CDR1 MNHEY, CDR2 SVGEGT. V dropped 4 bases and J dropped 8 bases, with 17 bases sitting between them. In nucleotides, the CDR3 is TGTGCCAGCAGTTGGACAATGCAGGGTCGCGGCTACACCTTC. Its protein product is CASSWTMQGRGYTF.

A note on this clone: One end of the junction fails to match germline, which may point to a read error. The gene calls are TRBV7-9 and TRBJ2-1; no clear D. Germline CDR1 is SEHNR and CDR2 is FQNEAQ (reference sequence). This CDR3 comprises 13 residues. CDR3 amino acids: CASSLHSNNEQFF. In nucleotides, the CDR3 is TGTGCCAGCAGCTTACACTCCAACAATGAGCAGTTCTTC.

J is TRBJ1-2 and V is TRBV7-9; D not resolved. The V gene's germline CDR1 is SEHNR and CDR2 FQNEAQ (reference sequence). The V and J ends lost 4 bases and 8 bases respectively, with 14 bases between them. The length of the CDR3 is 13 residues. As DNA, the CDR3 is TGTGCCAGCAGCTCAGTTGGGCAAGGAGGCTACACCTTC. It encodes CASSSVGQGGYTF.

The V gene is TRBV2, the J gene TRBJ2-5, with 7 bases fitting TRBD2. The CDR3 runs to 15 residues. Germline V CDR1 and CDR2: SNHLY, FYNNEI. After removal of 6 bases from V and 2 bases from J, the junction contained 9 bases not matched to a gene. CDR3 protein: CASREQGLEQETQYF. For the CDR3, the DNA is TGTGCCAGCAGAGAGCAAGGACTAGAGCAAGAGACCCAGTACTTC.

This sequence joins TRBV5-6 and TRBJ1-1, with unresolved D. V lost 0 bases and J lost 1, with 13 bases in between. Germline-derived CDR1 and CDR2 are SGHDT and YYEEEE. This CDR3 has 16 amino acids. This chain's CDR3 is CASSLAAGRKNTEAFF. The CDR3 DNA sequence: TGTGCCAGCAGCTTGGCCGCGGGAAGGAAGAACACTGAAGCTTTCTTT.

V gene TRBV19 combines with J gene TRBJ1-1; a weak D match, TRBD1 (5 bases). With 10 bases removed from V and 3 bases from J, the gap between germline ends came to 15 bases. This CDR3 is 13 amino acids long. Germline V CDR1 and CDR2: LNHDA, SQIVND (reference sequence). The CDR3 reads CATPDTPDTEAFF. CDR3 DNA: TGTGCCACCCCGGACACCCCGGACACTGAAGCTTTCTTT.

The CDR3 nucleotides are TGTGCGCTTCACCTCCAGGAAAAACTGTTTTTT. Amino acids: CALHLQEKLFF. The rearrangement joins TRBV30 to TRBJ1-4; no clear D. CDR1 GTSNPN and CDR2 SVGIG come from the germline V gene (reference sequence). The CDR3 is 11 residues long.

CDR3 nucleotides: TGTGCCAGCAGCGTAGTCCACCCCACAGATACGCAGTATTTT. Translation gives CASSVVHPTDTQYF. The genes are TRBV9 and TRBJ2-3; no clear D gene. Per the germline V gene, CDR1 is SGDLS and CDR2 is YYNGEE. The CDR3 has 14 amino acids. Trimming stripped 0 bases from V and 2 bases from J, with 7 bases between.

This rearrangement joins TRBV7-2 to TRBJ1-1; D ambiguous. The CDR3 extends over 13 amino acids. Deletions cut 4 bases from V and 1 base from J, with 7 bases between. Germline values: CDR1 SGHTA, CDR2 FQGNSA. The CDR3 DNA follows: TGTGCCAGCAGCTCCACATGGAACACTGAAGCTTTCTTT. It is translated as CASSSTWNTEAFF.

V gene TRBV28 combines with J gene TRBJ2-1; 9 bases are a match to TRBD1. This CDR3 is 16 amino acids long. Trimming took 8 bases from V and 7 from J; bases not matched to a gene: 15. Germline loops: CDR1 MDHEN, CDR2 SYDVKM. The chain's CDR3 is CASLGIPGTGRNEQFF. CDR3 sequence (DNA): TGTGCCAGCTTAGGGATACCCGGGACAGGGCGAAATGAGCAGTTCTTC.

The chain joins TRBV10-2 to TRBJ2-5; the match to TRBD2 covers 8 bases. Germline lookup yields CDR1 WSHSY and CDR2 SAAADI. The CDR3 is 14 amino acids. After removal of 4 bases from V and 5 bases from J, the junction contained 6 bases not matched to a gene. In DNA, the CDR3 is TGCGCCAGCAGTGTAGCGGGGCTTGGGGAGACCCAGTACTTC. This codes for CASSVAGLGETQYF.

The genes are TRBV15 and TRBJ2-3; TRBD2 matches 10 bases. This CDR3 is 16 amino acids long. Germline V gene lookup returns CDR1 LNHNV and CDR2 YYDKDF (reference sequence). V lost 4 bases to trimming and J lost 6 bases; unmatched junction nucleotides: 10. CDR3 in DNA: TGTGCCACCAGCACCCCTAGCGGGGGCGTCCGTGATACGCAGTATTTT. Its protein is CATSTPSGGVRDTQYF.

A remark on this clone: One end of the junction varies from germline; a read error may be responsible. The chain recombines TRBV7-7 with TRBJ2-1; 8 positions agree with TRBD2. From germline, CDR1 is SSHAT and CDR2 FNYEAQ (reference sequence). This CDR3 has 15 amino acids. The CDR3 reads CASSLSGGFYDEQFF. CDR3 nucleotides: TGTGCTAGCAGCCTCAGCGGGGGATTTTACGATGAGCAGTTCTTC.

V gene TRBV7-9 combines with J gene TRBJ1-2; unclear D gene. The CDR3 contains 14 residues. Trimming shortened V by 3 bases and J by 12 bases, and 20 bases separated the two germline ends. Germline V gives CDR1 SEHNR, CDR2 FQNEAQ (reference sequence). The CDR3 DNA reads as TGTGCCAGCAGCTTCGGCAAAGATCTCGGGCGGGACACCTTC. It specifies CASSFGKDLGRDTF. Supplemented by reference TRBV7-9 and TRBJ1-2, the full variable domain reads DTGVSQNPRHKITKRGQNVTFRCDPISEHNRLYWYRQTLGQGPEFLTYFQNEAQLEKSRLLSDRFSAERPKGSFSTLEIQRTEQGDSAMYLCASSFGKDLGRDTFGSGTRLTVV.

V gene TRBV27 combines with J gene TRBJ1-2; 7 positions agree with TRBD1. Losses at the gene ends were 5 bases for V and 5 bases for J; bases not matched to a gene: 5. The CDR3 runs to 13 residues. CDR1 is MNHEY, CDR2 SMNVEV, per germline (reference sequence). The DNA of the CDR3 is TGTGCCAGCAGTCCCAGACAGGGATATGGCTACACCTTC. Protein: CASSPRQGYGYTF.

V and J are TRBV28 and TRBJ1-1; unclear D gene. V shed 6 bases and J shed 7 bases, with 18 bases lying between them. The CDR3 consists of 14 residues. From germline, CDR1 is MDHEN and CDR2 SYDVKM. The CDR3 loop reads CASSSIPTELEAFF. The DNA of the CDR3 is TGTGCCAGCAGCTCCATACCCACTGAACTTGAAGCTTTCTTT.

Details on this clone: The sample has other DNA sequences that encode this CDR3 too. This rearrangement joins TRBV11-2 to TRBJ2-2; D is possibly TRBD1 (6 bases). CDR3 length: 13 residues. The germline CDR1 and CDR2 sequences are SGHAT and FQNNGV. V gave up 5 bases and J gave up 3 bases, with 7 bases separating them. CDR3 nucleotides: TGTGCCAGCAGCCGGACAGACACCGGGGAGCTGTTTTTT. The encoded protein is CASSRTDTGELFF. Full variable domain (rest looked up from reference TRBV11-2 and TRBJ2-2): EAGVAQSPRYKIIEKRQSVAFWCNPISGHATLYWYQQILGQGPKLLIQFQNNGVVDDSQLPKDRFSAERLKGVDSTLKIQPAKLEDSAVYLCASSRTDTGELFFGEGSRLTVL.